The source of this T cell receptor beta chain is a study of blood T cell repertoires in COVID-19. Study at large: Spain, Italy and the United States supplied samples that represented acute and convalescent COVID-19. Nucleic acid was either cDNA or gDNA, and it came from T cells, B-cell-depleted T cells, or PBMCs.

Source study methods: Using reference gene primer amplification, nucleated cell counts were estimated. Profiling relied on immunoSEQ multiplex PCR, and the TCRdb table lists in-frame clones only, not all of them. That table furnishes V, J and clone size, whereas the DNA furnished D and trimming. The sample yields 95,000 or so clones, around nine tenths seen once. V lost 10 bases and J lost 10; bases outside the gene matches: 10. There are 11 residues in the CDR3. The sample taken for sequencing was peripheral blood. This TCR was sampled from a man older than 75 with active or convalescent COVID-19. The chain recombines TRBV23-1 with TRBJ2-7; TRBD1 matches 7 bases. TRBV23-1 qualifies as an ORF whose function is uncertain. The CDR3 DNA follows: TGCGCCATTCCGACAGGGAAGGTTCAGTACTTC. Translated: CAIPTGKVQYF.